This section outlines one T cell receptor beta chain sequence together with its context. With ten immunoSEQ deep assay plates, unsorted PBMC DNA underwent sequencing. How the authors handled the data: Filtering differed, since immunoSEQ gave only junction sequences and no quality scores. Repertoires were generated with immunoSEQ multiplex PCR, while TCRdb's copy carries only in-frame clones and drops some. The DNA gave D and trimming, while V, J and clone size come from that table. The table records about 470,000 clones, roughly 77% of them present only once. Trimming took off 2 bases at V and 7 bases at J, with 13 bases between the two ends. Germline CDR1 and CDR2: SGHDT and YYEEEE. The CDR3 consists of 13 residues. These data are taken from a study of shared clonotypes between healthy human individuals.

The TCR was taken from a woman aged 40 to 50 in good health. Some clones in this sample may be carry-over from other donors' samples. J is TRBJ2-7 and V is TRBV5-6; TRBD1 is a possible D gene (6 bases). Input material: PBMCs. The DNA of the CDR3 is TGTGCCAGCAGCTTATACAGGGCTGGGGAGCAGTACTTC. It specifies CASSLYRAGEQYF.